This is a list of T cell receptor beta chains from one sample in a study of CD8 T cells in Susac syndrome. TCRdb re-derived calls from the immunoSEQ multiplex PCR reads in MiXCR, one entry per CDR3 protein. The sample has 100,000 to 150,000 distinct CDR3 sequences; about 92% are singletons. The material sequenced was CD8+ T cells from PBMCs. These receptors originate from a human donor with multiple sclerosis. Each CDR3 is given without its conserved first and last residue.

j_gene	v_gene	CDR3aa
TRBJ1-2	TRBV11-2	ASSLGGAVYGYT
TRBJ2-3	TRBV4-2	ASSPRAGGPTDTQY
TRBJ1-1	TRBV18	ASSPLGKNTEAF
TRBJ2-1	TRBV5-1	ASSLDYRDGVGDEQF
TRBJ2-1	TRBV12-5	ASGFPTNRIEDNEQF
TRBJ2-1	TRBV11-1	ASSLGTASNEQF
TRBJ2-1	TRBV19	ASSRGLAEFNEQF
TRBJ2-7	TRBV19	ASSIRFQGSLYEQY
TRBJ1-3	TRBV13	ASSLGQVGGNTIY
TRBJ2-3	TRBV13	ASSFGGSGDTQY
TRBJ2-5	TRBV4-1	ASSHGWDGQETQY
TRBJ2-7	TRBV5-1	ASSLGGVSYEQY
TRBJ2-3	TRBV3-1	ASSQETSGVGDTQY
TRBJ1-2	TRBV4-1	ASSQEDWGPYGYT
TRBJ2-1	TRBV15	ATSRVPDNEQF
TRBJ1-6	TRBV7-9	ASRQVGNSPLH
TRBJ1-5	TRBV30	AWSVRPDGNQPQH
TRBJ2-1	TRBV5-1	ASSWAGGADNEQF
TRBJ1-5	TRBV9	ASSVGDSVTPQH
TRBJ2-1	TRBV7-9	ASSLRTSGREQF
TRBJ2-1	TRBV3-1	ASSPGTSVTSSYNEQF
TRBJ1-2	TRBV5-1	ASSLDRDAYGYT
TRBJ2-5	TRBV7-3	ASSFRDSEEETQY
TRBJ2-7	TRBV6-5	ASSSGTGASEQY
TRBJ1-4	TRBV29-1	SVELESWPNEKLF
TRBJ2-1	TRBV12-3/TRBV12-4	ASSLVAGGPNEQF
TRBJ2-3	TRBV13	ASSSGAGDEDTQY
TRBJ1-5	TRBV20-1	SARDYDSNQPQH
TRBJ2-1	TRBV7-3	ASSHQGEDYEQF
TRBJ1-1	TRBV7-6	ASSPDRGPDTEAF
TRBJ2-1	TRBV4-2	ASSQVGGLSSYNEQF
TRBJ2-1	TRBV27	ASSLFLAGGPGNEQF
TRBJ2-2	TRBV7-9	ASSLPRTQFDTGELF
TRBJ2-1	TRBV24-1	ATSSTRVDEQF
TRBJ1-1	TRBV7-3	ASSPTTGDDTEAF
TRBJ2-5	TRBV10-3	AISESWYQETQY
TRBJ1-1	TRBV7-3	ASSFIRGPMNTEAF
TRBJ2-6	TRBV7-8	ASSFRTGQLSSGANVLT
TRBJ1-2	TRBV28	ASRSDSTRTNYGYT